The rows below give T cell receptor beta chains drawn from one sample of a study of siplizumab effects on memory and regulatory T cells. Clones were sequenced by immunoSEQ multiplex PCR, and TCRdb holds only the in-frame ones, with some missing. Of 97,000 or so clones detected, around 90% appear once; the ten largest clones hold around 1.1%. The sequencing input was CD4+ T cells sorted from blood. The receptors derive from a human donor in good health. CDR3s include the opening cysteine and the closing phenylalanine or tryptophan.

CDR3	length	V
CSVEPWPGTGNNEQFF	16	TRBV29-1
CASSPGSGRAIEQFF	15	TRBV5-6
CASSQGQGRGYTF	13	TRBV11-2
CASSRIPGLEQFF	13	TRBV11-3
CASSKRDSYNEQFF	14	TRBV6-1
CASGTELLVLAFF	13	TRBV28
CASSLEGVSITDTQYF	16	TRBV5-6
CSVAGTSGRYEQFF	14	TRBV29-1
CASRRLGRYEQYF	13	TRBV6-5
CASSTGNPYNEQFF	14	TRBV5-1
CSVEYVAGGRREQFF	15	TRBV29-1
CASRSQGIINTEAFF	15	TRBV2
CASSLDRGGSPLHF	14	TRBV6-5
CASSGQGYEYNEQFF	15	TRBV6-1
CASSTGTVTIF	11	TRBV14
CASSPEQGAFEKLFF	15	TRBV6-1
CASSKTPGTSTGELFF	16	TRBV5-1
CASIHLAGVYNEQFF	15	TRBV6-1
CASTLGQHNQPQHF	14	TRBV2
CASSYRGDHGNTIYF	15	TRBV6-5
CASSQGQGLANTGELFF	17	TRBV4-1
CATSRDWGVTEQFF	14	TRBV15
CASSPPQGTDSYNEQFF	17	TRBV18
CASSHHTGRTFNTEAFF	17	TRBV5-8
CASKTRTSGRDEQFF	15	TRBV19
CASSYTGTGYEKLFF	15	TRBV28
CASSLATTGRTGELFF	16	TRBV5-1
CASSPNTNEQYF	12	TRBV18
CASSWGRGTGELFF	14	TRBV11-3
CASSPRRQHEQYF	13	TRBV11-2
CASSLVRSSGANVLTF	16	TRBV5-6
CASTNGLAGGGDTQYF	16	TRBV6-6
CASSPPRGTGELFF	14	TRBV7-9
CASSGSPSGGQETQYF	16	TRBV5-4
CASSHHRVRSPLHF	14	TRBV14
CASSEAGGAGNQPQHF	16	TRBV2
CSVEVISNEQFF	12	TRBV29-1
CASSINRGHAGELFF	15	TRBV5-1
CASTSGGVRTDTQYF	15	TRBV14
CASSAHPETAGGYF	14	TRBV5-4
CASKRQEGTGELFF	14	TRBV6-6
CASSQEPSRAGAADTQYF	18	TRBV4-2
CASSSGGSNYGYTF	14	TRBV28
CASREQGYRNTGELFF	16	TRBV2
CASSTTGLAGGELFF	15	TRBV11-2
CASRSEAYNYGYTF	14	TRBV2
CASSLSGLGNTIYF	14	TRBV27
CASSSFDREYF	11	TRBV7-9
CASSQGLLSGQGHYEQYF	18	TRBV4-1
CAWSVLFGSTDTQYF	15	TRBV30